Listed below are T cell receptor beta chains from one sample, sequenced in a study of T cell repertoires in cytomegalovirus infection. Each CDR3 protein gets one entry after TCRdb re-called the reads with MiXCR. The table includes 110,000 to 150,000 distinct CDR3 sequences, roughly 6% detected once. The sample comprised PBMCs. The receptors were sampled from a human donor in good health (CMV status not recorded). Some clones in this sample may be carry-over from other donors' samples. The CDR3 runs from the conserved cysteine through the conserved F or W. Fields, in order: V gene, D gene, CDR3 protein. A D gene is named only where the DNA matches it firmly.

TRBV7-2 | NA | CASSLPHLLTEAFF
TRBV7-2 | TRBD1 | CASSRGQGYGYTF
TRBV7-2 | TRBD2 | CASSRTGTSLNEQFF
TRBV12-3/TRBV12-4 | NA | CASSLTEETQYF
TRBV7-3 | NA | CASSAGVSYEQYF
TRBV12-3/TRBV12-4 | TRBD2 | CASILAGGATDTQYF
TRBV7-2 | NA | CASSLAAVATNEKLFF
TRBV29-1 | NA | CSVDGVVGQRMNTEAFF
TRBV12-5 | TRBD2 | CASGLAGLAGVGQFF
TRBV20-1 | NA | CSARGGGNYGYTF
TRBV14 | TRBD2 | CASSPTLAGNEQFF
TRBV28 | NA | CASSLEQGQGGNQPQHF
TRBV6-2/TRBV6-3 | TRBD2 | CASRGTSYTGELFF
TRBV5-6 | TRBD1 | CASSLRGQGNNEQFF
TRBV5-4 | TRBD2 | CASSRSGGASDTQYF
TRBV11-2 | NA | CASSSLTPRQTQYF
TRBV30 | NA | CAWRAGLNTEAFF
TRBV7-9 | TRBD1 | CASNPGQANSPLHF
TRBV2 | NA | CASRLHRDPFATNEKLFF
TRBV18 | NA | CASSPKGNSPLHF
TRBV6-2/TRBV6-3 | NA | CASTLKLNSYNEQFF
TRBV2 | NA | CASSESGSRAGNTIYF
TRBV12-3/TRBV12-4 | TRBD2 | CASSPGLAGAYNEQFF
TRBV20-1 | NA | CSAEGDSYNSPLHF
TRBV7-2 | NA | CASSPLQGSHEQFF
TRBV7-3 | NA | CASSRAGGKAFF
TRBV7-2 | NA | CASSRMSSLGNEQFF
TRBV7-8 | NA | CASSPRGDEQYF
TRBV6-2/TRBV6-3 | NA | CASSPLPSDYNEQFF
TRBV28 | NA | CASSLGTYNQPQHF
TRBV7-8 | NA | CASSLKGGIGMNTEAFF
TRBV7-2 | TRBD1 | CASSPDRTAYEQYF
TRBV4-2 | NA | CASSQDEGRVDQETQYF
TRBV6-2/TRBV6-3 | TRBD1 | CASRGGTGLRLAYEQYF
TRBV28 | TRBD1 | CASSPHRDSRPEAFF
TRBV6-6 | TRBD1 | CASSYLRTGTNEKLFF
TRBV6-1 | NA | CASFGGARQETQYF
TRBV7-9 | NA | CASSPDTEAFF
TRBV5-6 | TRBD1 | CASAPGTAGSYNSPLHF
TRBV10-3 | NA | CAISGGLVRTPGELFF
TRBV25-1 | NA | CASSEEEDEQFF
TRBV28 | NA | CASSLELERTQYF
TRBV7-8 | TRBD2 | CASSSPGGTAPTYNEQFF
TRBV29-1 | NA | CSVVSRGQGTFYNEQFF
TRBV7-8 | NA | CASSFRGASWNTEAFF
TRBV7-9 | NA | CASSLGSGGTEAFF
TRBV6-1 | NA | CASSVKAGRMNTEAFF
TRBV11-2 | NA | CASSLSNTVNTEAFF
TRBV7-2 | NA | CASSPDLQGHQPQHF
TRBV7-2 | TRBD1 | CASQTGNQETQYF